This T cell receptor beta chain originates from a study of OX40 agonist ivuxolimab in advanced cancers. Clones were read by immunoSEQ multiplex PCR, and TCRdb kept only the in-frame ones, dropping some. The sample lists just over 60,000 clones; roughly nine tenths were seen once. Germline CDR1 LNHDA, CDR2 SQIVND (reference sequence). The CDR3 covers 15 residues. Trimming pared 7 bases from V and 2 bases from J, leaving 17 bases between. The sequence was obtained from an adult with an advanced solid tumor such as melanoma, head and neck, liver or kidney cancer. The genes are TRBV19 and TRBJ1-1, with D possibly matching TRBD1 (5 bases). Specimen: CD4+ or CD8+ T cells sorted from blood, collected in a trial of the OX40 agonist ivuxolimab. The DNA for the CDR3 is TGTGCCAGTATGGATGGAGCAGGGCCTAACACTGAAGCTTTCTTT. It is translated as CASMDGAGPNTEAFF.